This T cell receptor (beta chain) was identified during a study of blood T cell repertoires in COVID-19. Study-level information: Sites across the United States, Italy and Spain contributed samples from acute and convalescent COVID-19.

Repertoires were generated with immunoSEQ multiplex PCR, while TCRdb's copy carries only in-frame clones and drops some. This table has 120,000 or so clones, around 82% appearing once. The source material was peripheral blood. The clonotype comes from a man aged 80 or over with active or convalescent COVID-19.

CDR3 nucleotide sequence: TGTGCCACCGGTCGGGGGGTAAACACTGAAGCTTTCTTT. It yields the protein CATGRGVNTEAFF. The chain recombines TRBV15 with TRBJ1-1, with D possibly being TRBD1 (5 bases). The CDR3 sequence is 13 residues long. V was clipped by 8 bases and J by 2 bases, with 12 bases between them. Germline loops: CDR1 LNHNV, CDR2 YYDKDF (reference sequence).